These T cell receptor beta chains were read from a single sample in a study of T cell responses to AZD1222 COVID-19 vaccine. Profiling relied on immunoSEQ multiplex PCR, and the TCRdb table lists in-frame clones only, not all of them. This table has some 100,000 clones, 80% to 95% appearing once. The sequenced sample was peripheral blood, obtained on day 0 of AZD1222 vaccination. These TCRs come from an adult in good health. CDR3s leave out the opening cysteine and the closing phenylalanine or tryptophan.

V gene	CDR3 protein
TRBV28	ASSFSDGLGHQPQH
TRBV28	ASSFSPTRAVHTGELF
TRBV12-1	ASSFAQSGSSNTEAF
TRBV30	AWMGSYNSPLH
TRBV4-2	ASSQEEGGSNEQF
TRBV28	ASRASRVSYEQY
TRBV7-8	ASSLAPVGRGYNSPLH
TRBV6-5	ASSYSRVSYDGYT
TRBV11-2	ASSLDEGWAEAF
TRBV29-1	SVIQDSGGYT
TRBV9	ASSVEGVAEQF
TRBV6-5	ASSRRQVSYEQY
TRBV6-6	ASRPDSINQPQH
TRBV28	AGSDRNYGYT
TRBV27	ASSPRDRIQPQH
TRBV5-4	ASSLGGNRNTEAF
TRBV6-5	ASRRGARSYGYT
TRBV9	ASSVQASGMTETQY
TRBV7-8	ASSPLSGRGTYEQY
TRBV28	ASSPRRLRGSEAF
TRBV28	ASTSSGTVSPLH
TRBV19	ASSSLLADSYNEQF
TRBV10-3	AIGGGAIYNEQF
TRBV2	ASSDRTVTYEQY
TRBV29-1	SARGLAASSYNEQF
TRBV2	ASSEESGGETQY
TRBV13	ASSLQPGGSFADTQY
TRBV24-1	ATSGSGISTRGYT
TRBV18	ASSPSGHRGDTQY
TRBV9	ASSVASNEKLF
TRBV5-1	ASSFTDRLGGYT
TRBV7-2	ASSLDRDPVYEAF
TRBV28	ASSPGRGFYGYT
TRBV5-1	ASSSWTSGLYNEQF
TRBV27	ASRRGGKSYEQY
TRBV6-7	ASSYPPNLSTGELF
TRBV6-6	ASKGTKSEQF
TRBV7-2	ASSLGGQGQPQH
TRBV9	ASSVDGANQPQH
TRBV11-2	ASSTPTVGAKNIQY
TRBV11-2	ASRQAGTSGRASYNEQF
TRBV19	ASSPRANYGYT
TRBV10-1	ASSDVGQGARGELF
TRBV7-8	ASSPSGTGGQPQH
TRBV24-1	ATELAKNIQY
TRBV18	ASSRGGGGSQPQH
TRBV6-1	ASSELPTYLGKNIQY
TRBV28	ATKGQETQY
TRBV28	ASRKIAGGFNEQF
TRBV27	ASSLNGATNTGELF
TRBV18	ASSRGAGQETQY
TRBV25-1	ASFTSSEQY
TRBV30	AWSVSEDQPQH
TRBV2	ASSYTTGGYGYT
TRBV28	ASSSQQVLRQPQH